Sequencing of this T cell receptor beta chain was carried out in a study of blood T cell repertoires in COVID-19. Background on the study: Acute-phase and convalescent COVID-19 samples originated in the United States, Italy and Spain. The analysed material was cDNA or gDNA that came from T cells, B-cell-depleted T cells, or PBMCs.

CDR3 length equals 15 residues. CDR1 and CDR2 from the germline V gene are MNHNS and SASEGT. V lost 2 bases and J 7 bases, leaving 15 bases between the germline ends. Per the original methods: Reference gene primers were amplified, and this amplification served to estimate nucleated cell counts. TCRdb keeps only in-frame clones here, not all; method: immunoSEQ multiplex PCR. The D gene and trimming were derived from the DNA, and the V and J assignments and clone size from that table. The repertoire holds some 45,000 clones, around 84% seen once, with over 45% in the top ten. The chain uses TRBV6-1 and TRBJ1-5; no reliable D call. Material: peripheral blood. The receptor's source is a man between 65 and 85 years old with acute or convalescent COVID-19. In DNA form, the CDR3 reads TGTGCCAGCAGTGAAAAAAAGGGAACGGGGCAGCCCCAGCATTTT. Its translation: CASSEKKGTGQPQHF.